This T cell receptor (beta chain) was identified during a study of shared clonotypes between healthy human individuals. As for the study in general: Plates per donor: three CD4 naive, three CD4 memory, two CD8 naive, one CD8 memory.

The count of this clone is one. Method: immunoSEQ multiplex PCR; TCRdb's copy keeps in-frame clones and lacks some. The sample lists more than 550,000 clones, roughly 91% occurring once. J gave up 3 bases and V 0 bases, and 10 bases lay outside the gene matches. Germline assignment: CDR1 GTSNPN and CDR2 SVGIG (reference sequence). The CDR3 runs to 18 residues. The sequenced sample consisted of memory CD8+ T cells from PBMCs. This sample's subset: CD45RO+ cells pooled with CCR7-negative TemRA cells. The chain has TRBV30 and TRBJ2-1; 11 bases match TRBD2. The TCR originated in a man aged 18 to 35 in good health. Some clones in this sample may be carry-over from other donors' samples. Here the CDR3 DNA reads TGTGCCTGGAGTGTCCCGGGACTAGCGGAGACATACTACAATGAGCAGTTCTTC. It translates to CAWSVPGLAETYYNEQFF.